This T cell receptor (beta chain) is from a study of blood T cells in healthy people across ages. A sample-barcoded 5' primer and a J-beta primer mix were used in a second PCR of roughly 6 to 11 cycles. MiXCR, run by TCRdb on the 5' RACE reads, gives a single entry per CDR3 protein. Counted here are around 800,000 distinct CDR3 sequences, around 42% occurring once; the ten biggest clones make up around 21%. CDR3 length: 13 amino acids. Looked up from germline, CDR1 is GTSNPN and CDR2 is SVGIG (reference sequence). Study-wide results and limits: Because donor CMV status was unknown, expanded clonotype changes were possibly confounded.

On this clonotype itself: Its antigen is as yet unknown. A read error may account for a junction end that differs from germline.

Each sample yielded at least 6 micrograms of PBMC total RNA. The chain joins TRBV30 to TRBJ1-1; D is uncertain. This receptor was identified in a man between 60 and 75 years old in good health. The sample consisted of blood. As DNA, the CDR3 is TGTGCCTGGAGTGTGGAGAGGAACACGGAAGCTTTCTTT. Its translation: CAWSVERNTEAFF.